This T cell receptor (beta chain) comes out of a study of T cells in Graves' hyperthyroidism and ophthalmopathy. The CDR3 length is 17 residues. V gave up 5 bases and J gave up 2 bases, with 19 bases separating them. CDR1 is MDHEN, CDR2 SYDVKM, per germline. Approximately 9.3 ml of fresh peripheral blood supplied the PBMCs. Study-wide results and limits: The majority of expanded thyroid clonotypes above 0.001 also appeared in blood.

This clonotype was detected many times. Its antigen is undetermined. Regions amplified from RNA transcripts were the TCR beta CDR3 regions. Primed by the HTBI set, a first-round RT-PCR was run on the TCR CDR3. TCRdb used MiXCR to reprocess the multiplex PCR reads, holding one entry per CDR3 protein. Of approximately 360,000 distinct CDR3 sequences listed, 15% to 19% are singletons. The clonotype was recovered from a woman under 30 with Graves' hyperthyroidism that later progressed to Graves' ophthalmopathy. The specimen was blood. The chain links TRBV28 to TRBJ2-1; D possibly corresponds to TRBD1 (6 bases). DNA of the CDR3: TGTGCCAGCAGTCTCTATATCCGGGACACAACCTACAATGAGCAGTTCTTC. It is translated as CASSLYIRDTTYNEQFF.